Sequencing of this T cell receptor beta chain was carried out in a study of blood T cell repertoires in COVID-19. Assay used: immunoSEQ multiplex PCR; TCRdb lists only in-frame clones, some missing. The data contain 200,000 to 250,000 clones, less than 85% of them singletons. Germline V lookup: CDR1 SGHTA, CDR2 FQGNSA. The V end was cut by 1 base, the J end by 5 bases, with 21 bases between. The CDR3 consists of 19 residues. The sample was PBMCs or T cells enriched from blood (not recorded which). J is TRBJ1-6 and V is TRBV7-2, with D unclear. The sequence derives from a man aged 55 to 70 who had recovered from COVID-19. In DNA form, the CDR3 reads TGTGCCAGCAGCTTAGTTTTAAGTGGCAGCCTAGTAAATAATTCACCCCTCCACTTT. Its protein is CASSLVLSGSLVNNSPLHF.